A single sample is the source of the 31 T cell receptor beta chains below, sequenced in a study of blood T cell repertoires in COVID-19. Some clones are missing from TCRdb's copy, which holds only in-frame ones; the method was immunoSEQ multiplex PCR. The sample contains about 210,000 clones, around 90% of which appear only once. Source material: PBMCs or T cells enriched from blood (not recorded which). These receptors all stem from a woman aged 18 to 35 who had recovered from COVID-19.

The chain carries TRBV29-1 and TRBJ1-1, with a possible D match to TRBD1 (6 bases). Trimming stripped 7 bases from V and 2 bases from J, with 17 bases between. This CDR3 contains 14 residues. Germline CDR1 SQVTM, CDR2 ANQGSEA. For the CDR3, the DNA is TGCAGCGCCGGATGGGGGCACACCAACACTGAAGCTTTCTTT. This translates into CSAGWGHTNTEAFF.

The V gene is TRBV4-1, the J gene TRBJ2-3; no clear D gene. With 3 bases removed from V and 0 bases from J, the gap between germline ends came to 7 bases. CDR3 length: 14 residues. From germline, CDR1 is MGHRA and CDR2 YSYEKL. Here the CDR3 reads CASSHRSSTDTQYF. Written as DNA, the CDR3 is TGCGCCAGCAGCCATCGTTCTAGCACAGATACGCAGTATTTT.

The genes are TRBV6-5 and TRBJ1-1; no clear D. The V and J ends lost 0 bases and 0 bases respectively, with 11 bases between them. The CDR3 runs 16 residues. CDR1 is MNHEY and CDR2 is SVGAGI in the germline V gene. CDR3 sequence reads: CASSYSAGTLNTEAFF. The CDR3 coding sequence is TGTGCCAGCAGTTACTCGGCAGGCACTCTGAACACTGAAGCTTTCTTT.

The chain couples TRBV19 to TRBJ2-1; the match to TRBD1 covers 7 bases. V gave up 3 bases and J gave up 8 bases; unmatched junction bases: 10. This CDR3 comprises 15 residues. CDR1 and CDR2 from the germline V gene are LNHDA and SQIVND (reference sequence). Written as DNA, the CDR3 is TGTGCCAGTAGTATTGGGAGACAGGGTGCGGATGAGCAGTTCTTC. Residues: CASSIGRQGADEQFF.

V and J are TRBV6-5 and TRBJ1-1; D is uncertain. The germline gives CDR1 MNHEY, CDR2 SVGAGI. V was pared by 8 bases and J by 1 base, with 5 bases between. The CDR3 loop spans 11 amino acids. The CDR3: CASAGNTEAFF. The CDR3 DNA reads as TGTGCCAGCGCGGGGAACACTGAAGCTTTCTTT.

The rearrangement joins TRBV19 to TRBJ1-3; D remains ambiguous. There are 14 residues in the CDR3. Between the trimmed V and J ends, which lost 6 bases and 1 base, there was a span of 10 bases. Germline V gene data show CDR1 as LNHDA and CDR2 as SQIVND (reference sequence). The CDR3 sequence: CASSGSHSGNTIYF. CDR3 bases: TGTGCCAGTAGCGGTTCCCATTCTGGAAACACCATATATTTT.

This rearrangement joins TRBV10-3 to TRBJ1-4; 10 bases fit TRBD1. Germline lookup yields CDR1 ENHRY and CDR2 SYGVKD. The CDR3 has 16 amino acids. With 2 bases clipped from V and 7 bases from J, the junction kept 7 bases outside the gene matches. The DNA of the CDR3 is TGTGCCATCAGTGAGCTTTGGACAGGGGGAGGTGAAAAACTGTTTTTT. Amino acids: CAISELWTGGGEKLFF.

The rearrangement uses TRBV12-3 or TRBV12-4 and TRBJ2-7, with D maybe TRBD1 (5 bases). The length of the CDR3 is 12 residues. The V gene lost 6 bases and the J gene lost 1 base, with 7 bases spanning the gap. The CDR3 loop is CASRTASYEQYF. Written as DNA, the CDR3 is TGTGCCAGCAGGACAGCATCCTACGAGCAGTACTTC.

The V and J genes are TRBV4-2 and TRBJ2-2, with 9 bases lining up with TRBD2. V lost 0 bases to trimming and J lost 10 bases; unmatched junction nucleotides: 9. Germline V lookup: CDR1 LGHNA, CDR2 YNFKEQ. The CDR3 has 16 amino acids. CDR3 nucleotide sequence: TGTGCCAGCAGCCAAGATCCCGGCGGGGGGGCTGAGGAGCTGTTTTTT. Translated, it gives CASSQDPGGGAEELFF.

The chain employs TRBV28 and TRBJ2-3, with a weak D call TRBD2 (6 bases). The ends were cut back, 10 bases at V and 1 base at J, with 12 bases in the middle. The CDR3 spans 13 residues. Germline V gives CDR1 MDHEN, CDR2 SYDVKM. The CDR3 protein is CATRDLGTDTQYF. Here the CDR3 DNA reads TGTGCCACCCGGGACTTAGGCACAGATACGCAGTATTTT.

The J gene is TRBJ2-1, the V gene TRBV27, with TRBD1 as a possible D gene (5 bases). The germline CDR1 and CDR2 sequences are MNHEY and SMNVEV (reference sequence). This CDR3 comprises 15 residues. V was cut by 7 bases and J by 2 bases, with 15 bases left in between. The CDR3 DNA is TGTGCCAGCACCTCCCAGGGTTTCCCCTACAATGAGCAGTTCTTC. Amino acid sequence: CASTSQGFPYNEQFF.

CDR3 residues: CAWSVGGQETQYF. CDR3 DNA sequence: TGTGCCTGGAGTGTCGGGGGGCAAGAGACCCAGTACTTC. V is TRBV30 and J is TRBJ2-5, with 7 nucleotides matching TRBD2. The germline CDR1 and CDR2 sequences are GTSNPN and SVGIG (reference sequence). CDR3 size: 13 residues. V lost 0 bases and J lost 2; bases outside the gene matches: 0.

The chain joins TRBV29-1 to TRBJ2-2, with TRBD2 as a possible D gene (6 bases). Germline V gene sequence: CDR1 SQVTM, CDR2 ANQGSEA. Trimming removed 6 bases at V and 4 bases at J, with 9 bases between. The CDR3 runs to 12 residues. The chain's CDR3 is CSVTGGTGELFF. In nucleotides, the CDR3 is TGCAGCGTAACCGGGGGCACCGGGGAGCTGTTTTTT.

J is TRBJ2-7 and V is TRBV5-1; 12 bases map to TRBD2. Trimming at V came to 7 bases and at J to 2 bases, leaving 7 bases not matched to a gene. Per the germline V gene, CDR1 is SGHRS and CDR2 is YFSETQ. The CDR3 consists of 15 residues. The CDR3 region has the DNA TGCGCCAGCGACCGGACTAGCGGGGCCACCTACGAGCAGTACTTC. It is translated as CASDRTSGATYEQYF.

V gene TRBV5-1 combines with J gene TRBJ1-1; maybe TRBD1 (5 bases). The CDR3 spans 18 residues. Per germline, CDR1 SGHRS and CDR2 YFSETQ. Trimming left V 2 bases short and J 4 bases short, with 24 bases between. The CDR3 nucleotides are TGCGCCAGCAGCTTCGGGGGTTTTTATGCGGGCAACGGCACTGAAGCTTTCTTT. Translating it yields CASSFGGFYAGNGTEAFF. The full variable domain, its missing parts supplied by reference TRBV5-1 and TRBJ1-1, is KAGVTQTPRYLIKTRGQQVTLSCSPISGHRSVSWYQQTPGQGLQFLFEYFSETQRNKGNFPGRFSGRQFSNSRSEMNVSTLELGDSALYLCASSFGGFYAGNGTEAFFGQGTRLTVV.

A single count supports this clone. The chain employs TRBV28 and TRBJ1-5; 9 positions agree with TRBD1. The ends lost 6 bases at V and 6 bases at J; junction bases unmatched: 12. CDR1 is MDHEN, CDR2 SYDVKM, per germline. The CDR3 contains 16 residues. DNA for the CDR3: TGTGCCAGCAGACGTGCCGGGACAGGGCTGGGTCAGCCCCAGCATTTT. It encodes CASRRAGTGLGQPQHF.

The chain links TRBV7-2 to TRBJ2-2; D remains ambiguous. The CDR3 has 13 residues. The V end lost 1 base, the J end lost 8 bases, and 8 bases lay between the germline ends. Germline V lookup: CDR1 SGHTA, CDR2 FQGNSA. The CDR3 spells CASSLDLRGELFF. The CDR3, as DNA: TGTGCCAGCAGCTTAGATCTACGGGGGGAGCTGTTTTTT. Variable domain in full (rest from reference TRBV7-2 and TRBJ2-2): GAGVSQSPSNKVTEKGKDVELRCDPISGHTALYWYRQSLGQGLEFLIYFQGNSAPDKSGLPSDRFSAERTGGSVSTLTIQRTQQEDSAVYLCASSLDLRGELFFGEGSRLTVL.

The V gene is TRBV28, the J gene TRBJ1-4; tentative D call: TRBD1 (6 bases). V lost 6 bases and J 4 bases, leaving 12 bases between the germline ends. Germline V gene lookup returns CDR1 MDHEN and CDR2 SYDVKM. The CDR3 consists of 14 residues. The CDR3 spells CASRPTGFNEKLFF. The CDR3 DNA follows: TGTGCCAGCAGGCCGACAGGATTTAATGAAAAACTGTTTTTT.

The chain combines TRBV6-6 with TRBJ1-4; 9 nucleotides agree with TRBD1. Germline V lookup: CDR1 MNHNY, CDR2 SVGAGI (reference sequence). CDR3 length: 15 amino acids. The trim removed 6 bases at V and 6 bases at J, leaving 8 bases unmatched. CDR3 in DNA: TGTGCCAGCAGCCCTCCGACAGGGGGGGATGAAAAACTGTTTTTT. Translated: CASSPPTGGDEKLFF.

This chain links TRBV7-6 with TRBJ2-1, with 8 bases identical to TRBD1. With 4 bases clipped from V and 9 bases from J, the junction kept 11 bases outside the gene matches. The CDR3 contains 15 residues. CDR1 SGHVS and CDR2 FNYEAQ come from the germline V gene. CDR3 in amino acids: CASSYNRGTSVEQFF. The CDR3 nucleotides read TGTGCCAGCAGCTACAACAGGGGGACGAGTGTTGAGCAGTTCTTC.

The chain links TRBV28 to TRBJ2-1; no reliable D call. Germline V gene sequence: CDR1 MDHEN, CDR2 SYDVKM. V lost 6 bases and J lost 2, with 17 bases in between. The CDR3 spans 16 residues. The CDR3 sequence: CASSYRRGATYNEQFF. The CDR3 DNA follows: TGTGCCAGCAGCTACCGAAGAGGAGCGACCTACAATGAGCAGTTCTTC.

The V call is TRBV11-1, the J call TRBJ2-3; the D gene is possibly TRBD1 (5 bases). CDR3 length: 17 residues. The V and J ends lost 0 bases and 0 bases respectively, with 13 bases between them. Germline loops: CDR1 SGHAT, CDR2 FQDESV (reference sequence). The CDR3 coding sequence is TGTGCCAGCAGCTTAGCCCCGACAGCCTCTAGCACAGATACGCAGTATTTT. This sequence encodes CASSLAPTASSTDTQYF.

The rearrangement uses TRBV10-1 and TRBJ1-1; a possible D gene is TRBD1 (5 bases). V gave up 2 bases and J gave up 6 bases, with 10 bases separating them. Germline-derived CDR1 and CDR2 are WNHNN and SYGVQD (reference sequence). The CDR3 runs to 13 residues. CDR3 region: CASSERGIPEAFF. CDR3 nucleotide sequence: TGCGCCAGCAGTGAGAGGGGAATCCCTGAAGCTTTCTTT.

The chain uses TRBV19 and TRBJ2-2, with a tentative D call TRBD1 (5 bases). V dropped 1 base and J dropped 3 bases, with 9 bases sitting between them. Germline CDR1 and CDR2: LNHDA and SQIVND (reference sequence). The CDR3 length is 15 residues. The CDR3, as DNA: TGTGCCAGTAGTATAGGGTCAGGGTACACCGGGGAGCTGTTTTTT. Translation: CASSIGSGYTGELFF.

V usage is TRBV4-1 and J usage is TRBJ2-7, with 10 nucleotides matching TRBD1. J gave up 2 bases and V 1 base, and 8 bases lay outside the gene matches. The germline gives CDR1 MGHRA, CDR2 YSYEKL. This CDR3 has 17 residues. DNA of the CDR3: TGCGCCAGCAGCCAAGGACCCAGGGACAGGGGACCCTACGAGCAGTACTTC. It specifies CASSQGPRDRGPYEQYF.

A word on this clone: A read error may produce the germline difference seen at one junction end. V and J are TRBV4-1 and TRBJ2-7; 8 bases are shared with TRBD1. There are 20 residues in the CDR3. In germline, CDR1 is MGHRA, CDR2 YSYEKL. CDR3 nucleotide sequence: TGCGCCAGCAGTCAAGGGGCGGGGCTCCGAGGGACAGGAAAACCCTACGAGCAGTACTTC. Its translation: CASSQGAGLRGTGKPYEQYF.

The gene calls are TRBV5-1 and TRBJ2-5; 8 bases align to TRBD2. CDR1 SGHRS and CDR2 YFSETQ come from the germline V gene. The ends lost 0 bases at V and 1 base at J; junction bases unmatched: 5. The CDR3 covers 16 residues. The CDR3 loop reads CASSLALAGGQETQYF. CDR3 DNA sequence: TGCGCCAGCAGCTTGGCCCTCGCGGGGGGCCAAGAGACCCAGTACTTC.

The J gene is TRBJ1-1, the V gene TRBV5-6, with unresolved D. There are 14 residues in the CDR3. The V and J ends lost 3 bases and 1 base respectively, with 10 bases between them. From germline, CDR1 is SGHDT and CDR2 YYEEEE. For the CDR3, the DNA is TGTGCCAGCAGCTACCCGACGGGGAACACTGAAGCTTTCTTT. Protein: CASSYPTGNTEAFF.

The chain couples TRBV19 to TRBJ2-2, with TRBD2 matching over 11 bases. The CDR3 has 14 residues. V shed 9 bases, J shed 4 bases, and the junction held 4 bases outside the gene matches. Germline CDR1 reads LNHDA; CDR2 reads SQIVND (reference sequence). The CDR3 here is CASRLAGSTGELFF. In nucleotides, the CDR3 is TGTGCCAGCCGACTAGCGGGGAGCACCGGGGAGCTGTTTTTT.

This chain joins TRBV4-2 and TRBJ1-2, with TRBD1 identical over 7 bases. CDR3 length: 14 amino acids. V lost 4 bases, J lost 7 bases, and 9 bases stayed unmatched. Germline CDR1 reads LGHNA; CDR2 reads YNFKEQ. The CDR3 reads CASSRLTGHGGYTF. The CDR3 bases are TGTGCCAGCAGCCGACTGACAGGGCATGGTGGCTACACCTTC.

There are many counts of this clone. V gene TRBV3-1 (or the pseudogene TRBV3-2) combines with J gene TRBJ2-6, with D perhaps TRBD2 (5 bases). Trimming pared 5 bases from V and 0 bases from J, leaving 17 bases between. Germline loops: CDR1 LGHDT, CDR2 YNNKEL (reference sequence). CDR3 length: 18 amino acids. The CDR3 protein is CASSKASTRGSGANVLTF. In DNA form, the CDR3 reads TGTGCCAGCAGCAAGGCATCTACTCGGGGCTCTGGGGCCAACGTCCTGACTTTC.